This TCR beta chain was captured by sequencing in a study of blood T cell repertoires in COVID-19. Background on the study: Samples representing acute and convalescent COVID-19 were sourced from the United States, Italy and Spain. PBMCs, B-cell-depleted T cells, or T cells provided the cDNA or gDNA that made up the material.

In the study's own analysis: How many nucleated cells were present was estimated from reference gene primer amplification. Sequencing used immunoSEQ multiplex PCR; TCRdb keeps in-frame clones, though not all of them. V, J and clone size are taken as reported in that table, and D and trimming were inferred from the DNA itself. The sample lists fewer than 130,000 clones, approximately 67% occurring once. Per germline, CDR1 SNHLY and CDR2 FYNNEI. The CDR3 covers 14 residues. The J segment lost 8 bases and the V segment lost 4 bases, leaving 10 bases of the junction unmatched. Specimen: peripheral blood. The source of this sequence is a woman aged 60-70 years with acute or convalescent COVID-19. The rearrangement joins TRBV2 to TRBJ1-2; 7 bases line up with TRBD1. CDR3 bases: TGTGCCAGCAGTGGACAGGGACTAGCGCACGGCTACACCTTC. It is translated as CASSGQGLAHGYTF.